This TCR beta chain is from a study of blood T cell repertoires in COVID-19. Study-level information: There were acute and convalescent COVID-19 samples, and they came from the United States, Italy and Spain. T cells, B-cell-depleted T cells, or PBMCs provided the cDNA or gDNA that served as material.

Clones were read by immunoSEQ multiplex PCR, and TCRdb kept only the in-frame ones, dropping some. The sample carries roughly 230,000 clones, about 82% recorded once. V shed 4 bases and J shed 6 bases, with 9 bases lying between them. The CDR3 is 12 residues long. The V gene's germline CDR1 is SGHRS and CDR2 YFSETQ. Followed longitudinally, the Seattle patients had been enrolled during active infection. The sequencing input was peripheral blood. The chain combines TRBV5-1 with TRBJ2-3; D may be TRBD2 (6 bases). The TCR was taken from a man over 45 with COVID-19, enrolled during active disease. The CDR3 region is CASSLGLDTQYF. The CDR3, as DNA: TGCGCCAGCAGCCTGGGACTTGATACGCAGTATTTT.